One and the same sample provided the 13 T cell receptor beta chains below, sequenced in a study of CD8+ T cells in alopecia areata. It was cDNA, reverse transcribed from extracted RNA, that served as the sequencing template. Profiling relied on immunoSEQ multiplex PCR, and the TCRdb table lists in-frame clones only, not all of them. This table has under 300,000 clones, 67% appearing once. The input for sequencing was CD4+ T cells sorted from blood, taken at week 0. The receptors were sampled from a human donor with alopecia areata.

The chain joins TRBV6-6 to TRBJ2-7; D possibly corresponds to TRBD2 (6 bases). CDR3 length: 16 residues. Germline assignment: CDR1 MNHNY and CDR2 SVGAGI (reference sequence). Trimming removed 0 bases at V and 1 base at J, with 13 bases between. In DNA form, the CDR3 reads TGTGCCAGCAGTTACTCCTTGGCAGGGAGGTCCTACGAGCAGTACTTC. Its translation: CASSYSLAGRSYEQYF.

This clone has only one observation. This chain uses TRBV30 with TRBJ1-5, with no clear D. Trimming stripped 4 bases from V and 2 bases from J, with 12 bases between. The length of the CDR3 is 14 residues. In germline, CDR1 is GTSNPN, CDR2 SVGIG (reference sequence). The CDR3 DNA follows: TGTGCCTGGAACCTTTCCCCCGGCAATCAGCCCCAGCATTTT. Translated, it gives CAWNLSPGNQPQHF.

This chain links TRBV18 with TRBJ1-2; TRBD1 might be the D (6 bases). V shed 1 base and J shed 8 bases, with 20 bases lying between them. The CDR3 totals 16 residues. In germline, CDR1 is KGHSH, CDR2 LQKENI. The CDR3 sequence: CASSPLRTESRWGYTF. In DNA, the CDR3 is TGTGCCAGCTCACCACTACGGACAGAGTCGAGGTGGGGCTACACCTTC.

This clone was seen a few times. The chain uses TRBV7-2 and TRBJ2-7; D unclear. Germline CDR1 reads SGHTA; CDR2 reads FQGNSA. V was cut by 1 base and J by 3 bases, with 13 bases left in between. CDR3 length: 15 residues. In DNA form, the CDR3 reads TGTGCCAGCAGCTTAGGGTCCCAGAAACTCTACGAGCAGTACTTC. This codes for CASSLGSQKLYEQYF.

The genes are TRBV19 and TRBJ1-1; D is unresolved. This CDR3 region has 12 residues. Trimming removed 1 base at V and 6 bases at J, with 6 bases between. Germline V gene lookup returns CDR1 LNHDA and CDR2 SQIVND (reference sequence). CDR3 residues: CASSIVNAEAFF. As DNA, the CDR3 is TGTGCCAGTAGTATAGTAAACGCTGAAGCTTTCTTT. Drawing the rest from reference TRBV19 and TRBJ1-1, the complete variable domain is DGGITQSPKYLFRKEGQNVTLSCEQNLNHDAMYWYRQDPGQGLRLIYYSQIVNDFQKGDIAEGYSVSREKKESFPLTVTSAQKNPTAFYLCASSIVNAEAFFGQGTRLTVV.

This chain joins TRBV19 and TRBJ2-1, with 8 nucleotides matching TRBD1. The CDR3 consists of 12 residues. Trimming removed 5 bases from V and 6 bases from J; junction bases left unmatched: 0. Per germline, CDR1 LNHDA and CDR2 SQIVND (reference sequence). The CDR3 region is CASSGQGNEQFF. CDR3 bases: TGTGCCAGTAGTGGACAGGGCAATGAGCAGTTCTTC.

This clone was detected a few times. This chain links TRBV9 with TRBJ2-5, with unresolved D. The length of the CDR3 is 15 residues. Germline CDR1 and CDR2: SGDLS and YYNGEE. V lost 0 bases to trimming and J lost 1 base, with 10 bases between them. CDR3 nucleotides: TGTGCCAGCAGCGTAGGGGCAGGCCGCCAAGAGACCCAGTACTTC. This sequence encodes CASSVGAGRQETQYF.

This chain uses TRBV9 with TRBJ2-7; D may be TRBD1 or TRBD2 (6 bases each). Germline values: CDR1 SGDLS, CDR2 YYNGEE. This CDR3 spans 14 amino acids. With 5 bases removed from V and 3 bases from J, the gap between germline ends came to 15 bases. In DNA, the CDR3 is TGTGCCAGCAGTGATAGGGGGGACGGCTACGAGCAGTACTTC. Protein sequence: CASSDRGDGYEQYF.

The chain combines TRBV4-1 with TRBJ1-5; 7 bases are shared with TRBD1. With V trimmed by 3 bases and J by 4 bases, 9 bases remained unmatched. The CDR3 is made up of 16 amino acids. CDR1 and CDR2 from the germline V gene are MGHRA and YSYEKL. The CDR3 sequence: CASSQLPGQRNQPQHF. CDR3 nucleotides: TGCGCCAGCAGCCAGTTGCCGGGACAGAGGAATCAGCCCCAGCATTTT.

The J gene is TRBJ2-3, the V gene TRBV6-1; D is unresolved. This CDR3 is 16 amino acids long. Germline CDR1 reads MNHNS; CDR2 reads SASEGT. The V end was cut by 0 bases, the J end by 1 base, with 11 bases between. The CDR3 coding sequence is TGTGCCAGCAGTGAAGCGTTTAGTATCGGCACAGATACGCAGTATTTT. Translating gives CASSEAFSIGTDTQYF.

This clone was seen a few times. The genes are TRBV28 and TRBJ1-1, with TRBD1 identical over 7 bases. Germline-derived CDR1 and CDR2 are MDHEN and SYDVKM. This CDR3 comprises 15 residues. V shed 5 bases, J shed 3 bases, and the junction held 9 bases outside the gene matches. The CDR3 DNA is TGTGCCAGCAGTACAGGGGACAGAGCAGACACTGAAGCTTTCTTT. It encodes CASSTGDRADTEAFF. The entire variable domain, with the rest obtained from reference TRBV28 and TRBJ1-1, is as follows: DVKVTQSSRYLVKRTGEKVFLECVQDMDHENMFWYRQDPGLGLRLIYFSYDVKMKEKGDIPEGYSVSREKKERFSLILESASTNQTSMYLCASSTGDRADTEAFFGQGTRLTVV.

This rearrangement joins TRBV7-9 to TRBJ1-1; D is undetermined. Trimming removed 1 base from V and 11 bases from J, with 14 bases in between. The CDR3 totals 13 residues. CDR1 and CDR2 (germline): SEHNR, FQNEAQ (reference sequence). The CDR3 protein is CASSLVSLVTAFF. DNA for the CDR3: TGTGCCAGCAGCTTAGTTTCTTTAGTGACGGCTTTCTTT.

The genes are TRBV5-4 and TRBJ1-2, with 9 bases matching TRBD1. The CDR3 extends over 13 amino acids. V lost 3 bases and J lost 8; bases outside the gene matches: 5. CDR1 and CDR2 from the germline V gene are SGHNT and YYREEE (reference sequence). The CDR3 bases are TGTGCCAGCAGCTGGGACAGGGATGAGGGCTACACCTTC. Its translation is CASSWDRDEGYTF.